The source of this TCR beta chain is a study of T cell repertoires in cytomegalovirus infection. As for the study in general: Public signatures in TCR beta pointed to CMV infection and matching HLA type. Findings and caveats of the study: Of the TCR beta families, the public ones yielded a cumulative frequency that identified carriers of CMV plus the relevant HLA. Predominance within the ex vivo response was attributable to HLA-C-restricted CMV-specific TCR beta clonotypes.

The length of the CDR3 is 15 residues. Trimming pared 7 bases from V and 2 bases from J, leaving 20 bases between. In germline, CDR1 is SQVTM, CDR2 ANQGSEA. This clonotype was seen more than once but under ten times. The antigen is unknown. TCRdb reprocessed the reads via MiXCR and lists one record per CDR3 protein. Of under 200,000 distinct CDR3 sequences listed, less than 9.5% were seen once; the top ten hold 4.6%. The receptor's source is a human donor in good health (CMV status not recorded). Some clones in this sample may be carry-over from other donors' samples. V is TRBV29-1 and J is TRBJ2-5; TRBD2 might be the D (6 bases). Sample: PBMCs. This CDR3 reads CSAALLTGRQETQYF. In nucleotides, the CDR3 is TGCAGCGCTGCCCTCCTCACGGGGAGGCAAGAGACCCAGTACTTC.